These T cell receptor beta chains were read from a single sample in a study of shared clonotypes between healthy human individuals. Generated by immunoSEQ multiplex PCR, the TCRdb table keeps only in-frame clones and is missing some. The sample lists a few million clones; roughly 93% were seen once. The material sequenced was naive CD8+ T cells from PBMCs. Receptors were obtained from a man between 18 and 29 years old in good health. Some clones in this sample may be carry-over from other donors' samples. Each CDR3 is given with its conserved first and last residue. The D gene is left open where the match is weak.

TRBJ1-2,TRBV5-8,TRBD1,CASSEDRANYGYTF,TGTGCCAGCAGCGAGGACAGGGCTAACTATGGCTACACCTTC
TRBJ2-1,TRBV11-2,.,CASSLAGNEQFF,TGTGCCAGCAGCTTAGCTGGCAATGAGCAGTTCTTC
TRBJ2-5,TRBV6-5,.,CASRDSQETQYF,TGTGCCAGCAGAGACAGTCAAGAGACCCAGTACTTC
TRBJ2-7,TRBV10-3,.,CAISESNYYEQYF,TGTGCCATCAGTGAGTCGAATTACTACGAGCAGTACTTC
TRBJ2-7,TRBV28,.,CASSFRGSPYEQYF,TGTGCCAGCAGTTTTAGGGGGTCGCCCTACGAGCAGTACTTC
TRBJ2-7,TRBV18,TRBD2,CASVVLAGENYEQYF,TGTGCCAGCGTAGTGCTAGCGGGAGAGAACTACGAGCAGTACTTC
TRBJ2-7,TRBV19,TRBD2,CASSIDGLAYEQYF,TGTGCCAGTAGTATAGATGGACTAGCCTACGAGCAGTACTTC
TRBJ2-6,TRBV10-2,TRBD1,CASSEWWTGGNGANVLTF,TGCGCCAGCAGTGAGTGGTGGACAGGGGGCAATGGGGCCAACGTCCTGACTTTC
TRBJ1-2,TRBV9,.,CASSVAAPGGYGYTF,TGTGCCAGCAGCGTAGCGGCGCCGGGGGGATATGGCTACACCTTC
TRBJ2-1,TRBV19,.,CASSIYFSVTPRDGEQFF,TGTGCCAGTAGTATTTACTTCAGCGTCACACCCCGGGACGGGGAGCAGTTCTTC
TRBJ2-7,TRBV4-1,.,CASSQDKSEQYF,TGCGCCAGCAGCCAAGACAAATCCGAGCAGTACTTC
TRBJ2-2,TRBV9,TRBD1,CASSVLRGPAGELFF,TGTGCCAGCAGCGTCCTAAGGGGGCCGGCCGGGGAGCTGTTTTTT
TRBJ1-2,TRBV10-3,TRBD1,CAISESDRDAYGYTF,TGTGCCATCAGTGAGTCGGACAGGGATGCCTATGGCTACACCTTC
TRBJ1-2,TRBV5-6,TRBD1,CASSFGTGGRRYGYTF,TGTGCCAGCAGCTTTGGGACAGGGGGGCGACGCTATGGCTACACCTTC